This T cell receptor (beta chain) stems from a study of blood T cell repertoires in COVID-19. J lost 5 bases, V lost 1 base, and 5 bases had no gene match. Germline V gene lookup returns CDR1 MNHEY and CDR2 SMNVEV (reference sequence). There are 15 residues in the CDR3. Sequencing was performed with immunoSEQ multiplex PCR; in TCRdb, only in-frame clones are kept and a portion is missing. Altogether about 200,000 clones are present, more than 85% being singletons, with the ten largest covering about 2.9%. The chain is built from TRBV27 and TRBJ2-1; 7 bases are a match to TRBD1. This TCR came from a man aged 55-75 years with acute or convalescent COVID-19. The sequenced sample consisted of peripheral blood. The CDR3 region has the DNA TGTGCCAGCAGTTTATTCCGGACAGGAAACAATGAGCAGTTCTTC. This translates into CASSLFRTGNNEQFF.